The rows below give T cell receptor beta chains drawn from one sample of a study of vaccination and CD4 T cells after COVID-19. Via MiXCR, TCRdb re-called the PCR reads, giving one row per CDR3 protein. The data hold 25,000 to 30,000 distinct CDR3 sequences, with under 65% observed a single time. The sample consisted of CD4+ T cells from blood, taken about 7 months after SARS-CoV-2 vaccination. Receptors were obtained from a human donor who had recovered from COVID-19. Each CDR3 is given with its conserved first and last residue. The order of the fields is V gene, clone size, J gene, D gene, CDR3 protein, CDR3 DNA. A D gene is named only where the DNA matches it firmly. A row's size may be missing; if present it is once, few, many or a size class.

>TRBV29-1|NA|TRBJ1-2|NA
CSVESGVYGYTF
TGCAGCGTTGAGTCAGGGGTGTATGGCTACACCTTC
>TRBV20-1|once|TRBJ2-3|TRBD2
CSGGVAGGRTDTQYF
TGCAGTGGGGGGGTAGCGGGAGGGAGGACAGATACGCAGTATTTT
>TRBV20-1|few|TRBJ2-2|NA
CSARVAANTGELFF
TGCAGTGCTAGAGTGGCCGCGAACACCGGGGAGCTGTTTTTT
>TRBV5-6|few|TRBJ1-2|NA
CASSFQLRPNYGYTF
TGTGCCAGCAGCTTCCAACTCAGACCGAACTATGGCTACACCTTC
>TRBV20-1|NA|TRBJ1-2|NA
CSALRDMNIGYTF
TGCAGCGCCCTCCGGGACATGAATATTGGCTACACCTTC
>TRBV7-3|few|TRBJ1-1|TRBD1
CASSLEWTGGTEAFF
TGTGCCAGCAGCTTAGAGTGGACAGGGGGGACTGAAGCTTTCTTT
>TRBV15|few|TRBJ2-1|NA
CATSRDAGAYEQFF
TGTGCCACCAGCAGAGATGCCGGGGCCTATGAGCAGTTCTTC
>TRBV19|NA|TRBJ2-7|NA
CASSIAASYEQYF
TGTGCCAGTAGTATAGCCGCCTCCTACGAGCAGTACTTC
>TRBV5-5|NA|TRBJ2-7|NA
CASSLVQAAYERYF
TGTGCCAGCAGCTTGGTGCAGGCCGCCTACGAGCGGTACTTC
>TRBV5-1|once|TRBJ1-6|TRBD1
CASTPGGTGRSPLHF
TGCGCCAGCACCCCGGGAGGGACAGGGAGGTCACCCCTCCACTTT
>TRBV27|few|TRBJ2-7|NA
CASSLRAYYEQYF
TGTGCCAGCAGTTTGAGGGCCTACTACGAGCAGTACTTC
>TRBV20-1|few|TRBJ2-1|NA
CSARTTLNEQFF
TGCAGTGCTAGGACTACTCTCAATGAGCAGTTCTTC
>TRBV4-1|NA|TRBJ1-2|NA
CASSLLLDRTHGYTF
TGCGCCAGCAGCCTTTTGTTGGACCGGACTCATGGCTACACCTTC
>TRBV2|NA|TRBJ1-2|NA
CASSEGAANYGYTF
TGTGCCAGCAGTGAAGGAGCAGCTAACTATGGCTACACCTTC
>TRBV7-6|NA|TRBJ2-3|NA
CASSLSRVGRDTQYF
TGTGCCAGCAGCTTAAGCAGGGTTGGAAGGGATACGCAGTATTTT
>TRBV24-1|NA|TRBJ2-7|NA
CATSIGGEQYF
TGTGCCACCAGTATAGGCGGCGAGCAGTACTTC
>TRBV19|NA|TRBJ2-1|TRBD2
CASSHPSGSGRRDEQFF
TGTGCCAGTAGTCACCCCTCAGGTAGCGGGAGGAGGGATGAGCAGTTCTTC
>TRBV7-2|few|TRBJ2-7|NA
CASSFPTNYRVSGYEQYF
TGTGCCAGCAGCTTTCCGACAAATTACAGGGTATCCGGCTACGAGCAGTACTTC
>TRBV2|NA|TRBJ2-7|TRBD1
CASSDSRGSSYEQYF
TGTGCCAGCAGTGATTCCAGGGGGAGTTCTTACGAGCAGTACTTC
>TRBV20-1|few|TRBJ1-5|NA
CSAGIGGSNQPQHF
TGCAGTGCCGGTATTGGGGGAAGCAATCAGCCCCAGCATTTT
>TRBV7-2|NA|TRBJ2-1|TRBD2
CASSLVPSGKFF
TGTGCCAGCAGCTTAGTACCTAGCGGGAAATTCTTC
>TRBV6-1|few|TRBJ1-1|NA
CASSRDGLKAFF
TGTGCCAGCAGTCGAGACGGACTTAAAGCTTTCTTT
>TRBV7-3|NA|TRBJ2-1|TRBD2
CASSPGGGRSSYNEQFF
TGTGCCAGCAGCCCCGGGGGGGGCAGGAGCTCCTACAATGAGCAGTTCTTC
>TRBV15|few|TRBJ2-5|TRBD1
CATSRKTGAQETQYF
TGTGCCACCAGCAGAAAAACAGGGGCCCAAGAGACCCAGTACTTC
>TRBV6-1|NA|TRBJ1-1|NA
CASSETGTEAFF
TGTGCCAGCAGTGAGACGGGGACTGAAGCTTTCTTT
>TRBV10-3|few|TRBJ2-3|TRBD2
CAIRPGASGSWPDTQYF
TGTGCCATCAGACCTGGGGCTAGCGGTAGTTGGCCAGATACGCAGTATTTT
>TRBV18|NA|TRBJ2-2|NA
CASSPVRPYGELFF
TGTGCCAGCTCACCGGTCAGGCCTTACGGGGAGCTGTTTTTT
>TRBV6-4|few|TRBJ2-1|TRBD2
CASSDRASGGNEQFF
TGTGCCAGCAGTGACCGGGCCAGCGGGGGGAATGAGCAGTTCTTC
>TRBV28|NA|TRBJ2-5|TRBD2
CASSLLGRDQETQYF
TGTGCCAGCAGTTTACTCGGGAGGGACCAAGAGACCCAGTACTTC
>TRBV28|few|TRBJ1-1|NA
CASSGGSPEAFF
TGTGCCAGCAGCGGGGGGTCCCCTGAAGCTTTCTTT
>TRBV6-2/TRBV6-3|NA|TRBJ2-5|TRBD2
CASRPGLAGYPYQETQYF
TGTGCCAGCAGGCCGGGACTAGCGGGATACCCGTACCAAGAGACCCAGTACTTC
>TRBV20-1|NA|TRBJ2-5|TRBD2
CSAWNPGGPGETQYF
TGCAGTGCTTGGAACCCGGGGGGGCCGGGAGAGACCCAGTACTTC
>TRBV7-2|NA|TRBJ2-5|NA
CASTDGFLTQYF
TGTGCCAGCACAGACGGCTTTCTAACCCAGTACTTC
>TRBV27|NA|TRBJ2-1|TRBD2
CASSRGSSYNEQFF
TGTGCCAGCAGTCGCGGGAGCTCCTACAATGAGCAGTTCTTC
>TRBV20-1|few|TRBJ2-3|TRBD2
CSARSPSGHTDTQYF
TGCAGTGCTAGGTCCCCTAGCGGACACACAGATACGCAGTATTTT
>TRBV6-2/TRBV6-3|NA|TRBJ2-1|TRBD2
CASSSSPDQREWSEQFF
TGTGCCAGCAGCTCCTCACCCGACCAGCGGGAGTGGTCTGAGCAGTTCTTC
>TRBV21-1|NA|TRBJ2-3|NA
CASSKETGLSTDTQYF
TGTGCCAGCAGCAAAGAGACGGGCCTAAGCACAGATACGCAGTATTTT